Each of the 24 T cell receptor beta chains below was sequenced from the same sample in a study of CD8 T cells in ankylosing spondylitis. TCRdb re-derived calls from the 5' RACE reads in MiXCR, one entry per CDR3 protein. The sample holds roughly 280,000 distinct CDR3 sequences, about 20% seen once. Sequenced input: blood, either unsorted or a sorted T cell fraction (not recorded which). Receptor source: a male donor with ankylosing spondylitis or in good health (not recorded which).

This clonotype was observed a few times. V usage is TRBV29-1 and J usage is TRBJ2-1; no firm D call. V lost 6 bases, J lost 9 bases, and 9 bases lay in between. Germline lookup yields CDR1 SQVTM and CDR2 ANQGSEA. The CDR3 runs to 10 residues. The CDR3 loop reads CSVTVGEQFF. The CDR3 nucleotides are TGCAGCGTAACAGTCGGTGAGCAGTTCTTC.

This clonotype occurred a few times. Sequence at one end of the junction differs from germline and may be a read error. In DNA, the CDR3 is TGTGCCAGCAGTGGAGGGAGGGACCTGTATTTT. Translated: CASSGGRDLYF. This rearrangement joins TRBV2 to TRBJ1-5, with D perhaps matching TRBD1 (5 bases). Germline assignment: CDR1 SNHLY and CDR2 FYNNEI. The CDR3 length is 11 residues. Full variable domain (rest looked up from reference TRBV2 and TRBJ1-5): EPEVTQTPSHQVTQMGQEVILRCVPISNHLYFYWYRQILGQKVEFLVSFYNNEISEKSEIFDDQFSVERPDGSNFTLKIRSTKLEDSAMYFCASSGGRDLYFGDGTRLSIL.

This clonotype was counted many times. The genes are TRBV20-1 and TRBJ2-2; 10 bases are shared with TRBD2. V shed 2 bases, J shed 4 bases, and the junction held 7 bases outside the gene matches. Germline loops: CDR1 DFQATT, CDR2 SNEGSKA (reference sequence). The CDR3 contains 16 residues. In nucleotides, the CDR3 is TGCAGTGCTAGACCCAGCGGGAGGGCCGTCACCGGGGAGCTGTTTTTT. Translated, it gives CSARPSGRAVTGELFF.

The chain links TRBV9 to TRBJ2-5, with D perhaps assigned TRBD1 or TRBD2 (5 bases each). The V end lost 0 bases, the J end lost 5 bases, and 14 bases lay between the germline ends. The length of the CDR3 is 15 residues. Germline V lookup: CDR1 SGDLS, CDR2 YYNGEE. As DNA, the CDR3 is TGTGCCAGCAGCGTAGATAGGGGTCAGCGGGAGACCCAGTACTTC. Translating it yields CASSVDRGQRETQYF. Combining the CDR3 with reference TRBV9 and TRBJ2-5 gives the whole variable domain DSGVTQTPKHLITATGQRVTLRCSPRSGDLSVYWYQQSLDQGLQFLIQYYNGEERAKGNILERFSAQQFPDLHSELNLSSLELGDSALYFCASSVDRGQRETQYFGPGTRLLVL.

This clonotype appeared many times. The V call is TRBV29-1, the J call TRBJ2-7; possibly TRBD1 for D (5 bases). Germline lookup yields CDR1 SQVTM and CDR2 ANQGSEA. The CDR3 spans 11 residues. V lost 4 bases to trimming and J lost 3 bases, with 7 bases between them. The CDR3 loop is CSVADNYEQYV. As DNA, the CDR3 is TGCAGCGTTGCGGACAACTACGAGCAGTACGTC.

The J gene is TRBJ2-7, the V gene TRBV2; weak D call: TRBD2 (6 bases). This CDR3 has 14 residues. Germline V gene data show CDR1 as SNHLY and CDR2 as FYNNEI. V shed 8 bases and J shed 2 bases, with 16 bases lying between them. The CDR3 reads CASSERVGPYEQYV. DNA for the CDR3: TGTGCCAGCTCCGAGCGGGTGGGCCCCTACGAGCAGTACGTC.

The V call is TRBV12-3 or TRBV12-4, the J call TRBJ1-5, with 9 bases that match TRBD1. This CDR3 comprises 14 residues. After removal of 6 bases from V and 6 bases from J, the junction contained 6 bases not matched to a gene. The CDR3 reads CASSAGQGRQPQHF. CDR3 nucleotides: TGTGCCAGCAGCGCGGGACAGGGACGTCAGCCCCAGCATTTT.

The V gene is TRBV5-1, the J gene TRBJ2-1; 9 bases map to TRBD1. This CDR3 contains 16 residues. CDR1 and CDR2 (germline): SGHRS, YFSETQ. With 4 bases clipped from V and 3 bases from J, the junction kept 8 bases outside the gene matches. CDR3 region: CASSLGRGQGYNEQFF. CDR3 bases: TGCGCCAGCAGCCTGGGGCGGGGACAGGGCTACAATGAGCAGTTCTTC.

J is TRBJ1-5 and V is TRBV27, with D unresolved. Germline CDR1 reads MNHEY; CDR2 reads SMNVEV (reference sequence). Trimming removed 6 bases at V and 0 bases at J, with 18 bases between. The CDR3 is 17 residues long. CDR3 residues: CASRPLLAGYSNQPQHF. The DNA of the CDR3 is TGTGCCAGCAGGCCGCTCCTAGCGGGGTATAGCAATCAGCCCCAGCATTTT.

The chain combines TRBV2 with TRBJ2-3, with 11 nucleotides matching TRBD2. CDR1 and CDR2 (germline): SNHLY, FYNNEI. CDR3 length: 16 residues. Trimming cost V 7 bases and J 4 bases; bases outside gene matches: 10. CDR3 region: CASNQLAGGGPDTQYF. CDR3 nucleotides: TGTGCCAGCAATCAATTAGCGGGAGGGGGCCCAGATACGCAGTATTTT.

The V gene is TRBV5-1, the J gene TRBJ2-3, with 10 bases fitting TRBD2. CDR3 size: 15 residues. J gave up 3 bases and V 5 bases, and 6 bases lay outside the gene matches. Germline V gene data show CDR1 as SGHRS and CDR2 as YFSETQ. The CDR3: CASRPGTSETDTQYF. DNA for the CDR3: TGCGCCAGCAGGCCCGGGACTAGCGAAACAGATACGCAGTATTTT.

This clonotype was detected only a few times. This sequence joins TRBV29-1 and TRBJ2-5; tentatively, D is TRBD1 or TRBD2 (5 bases each). The V end lost 6 bases, the J end lost 0 bases, and 14 bases lay between the germline ends. The CDR3 is made up of 14 amino acids. CDR1 is SQVTM, CDR2 ANQGSEA, per germline. The CDR3 DNA reads as TGCAGCGTGGGACCGGGACGGTACCAAGAGACCCAGTACTTC. This encodes CSVGPGRYQETQYF.

This chain uses TRBV19 with TRBJ1-5; no firm D call. The CDR3 contains 12 residues. Germline V lookup: CDR1 LNHDA, CDR2 SQIVND (reference sequence). V was shortened by 10 bases and J by 2 bases, with 9 bases between the two germline ends. The CDR3 sequence is CATREGNQPQHF. In nucleotides, the CDR3 is TGTGCCACCCGGGAGGGCAATCAGCCCCAGCATTTT.

This clonotype was recorded a few times. The chain couples TRBV5-1 to TRBJ2-5; D might be TRBD1 (6 bases). Between the trimmed V and J ends, which lost 1 base and 0 bases, there was a span of 10 bases. This CDR3 spans 15 amino acids. The germline gives CDR1 SGHRS, CDR2 YFSETQ. Written as DNA, the CDR3 is TGCGCCAGCAGCTTGTCTACAGGGAACCAAGAGACCCAGTACTTC. Encoded protein: CASSLSTGNQETQYF. The full variable domain, in which reference TRBV5-1 and TRBJ2-5 provide the parts outside the CDR3, is KAGVTQTPRYLIKTRGQQVTLSCSPISGHRSVSWYQQTPGQGLQFLFEYFSETQRNKGNFPGRFSGRQFSNSRSEMNVSTLELGDSALYLCASSLSTGNQETQYFGPGTRLLVL.

This clonotype came up many times. The chain employs TRBV20-1 and TRBJ1-1, with D possibly TRBD1 on 5 matching bases. The CDR3 spans 11 residues. Germline CDR1 is DFQATT and CDR2 is SNEGSKA (reference sequence). Written as DNA, the CDR3 is TGCATCCTCTGGGGGGGCACTGAAGCTTTCTTT. Its translation is CILWGGTEAFF.

This clonotype has a handful of counts. The chain joins TRBV19 to TRBJ2-5; 12 bases align to TRBD1. V trimming: 4 bases; J trimming: 4 bases; junction bases outside the gene matches: 7. This CDR3 contains 16 residues. The germline V gene has CDR1 LNHDA and CDR2 SQIVND (reference sequence). CDR3 nucleotide sequence: TGTGCCAGTAGTAACCAACCGGGACAGGGGGCAGAGACCCAGTACTTC. Translating gives CASSNQPGQGAETQYF.

In this sample, this clonotype turned up a few times. The rearrangement links TRBV29-1 to TRBJ2-2; TRBD1 agrees at 8 bases. Germline lookup yields CDR1 SQVTM and CDR2 ANQGSEA. The V and J ends lost 0 bases and 8 bases, in that order; junction bases with no gene match: 5. The CDR3 consists of 14 residues. The CDR3 region has the DNA TGCAGCGTTGAAGAACAGGGGGGTACGGGGGAGCTGTTTTTT. As protein: CSVEEQGGTGELFF.

This clonotype was picked up a small number of times. The chain recombines TRBV5-1 with TRBJ1-6; D unresolved. Germline V lookup: CDR1 SGHRS, CDR2 YFSETQ. V shed 0 bases and J shed 13 bases, with 17 bases lying between them. The CDR3 runs 15 residues. CDR3 sequence reads: CASSLAGPDISPLHF. As DNA, the CDR3 is TGCGCCAGCAGCTTGGCCGGACCCGATATAAGTCCCCTCCACTTT.

In its sample, this clonotype was seen a few times. The chain couples TRBV4-1 to TRBJ2-5; TRBD2 matches at 7 bases. The germline V gene encodes CDR1 MGHRA and CDR2 YSYEKL. The CDR3 totals 18 residues. V lost 0 bases to trimming and J lost 0 bases; unmatched junction nucleotides: 10. The CDR3, as DNA: TGCGCCAGCAGCCAAGATCGTCGGGGAGCGGGGAACCAAGAGACCCAGTACTTC. Residues: CASSQDRRGAGNQETQYF.

A few counts support this clonotype. The chain has TRBV2 and TRBJ1-2; a possible D gene is TRBD1 (6 bases). V shed 5 bases and J shed 4 bases, with 14 bases lying between them. This CDR3 contains 14 residues. Germline V gene data show CDR1 as SNHLY and CDR2 as FYNNEI. In DNA form, the CDR3 reads TGTGCCAGCAGTACAGGGTCGTTGGTCTATGGCTACACCTTC. This gives the protein CASSTGSLVYGYTF. The whole variable domain, remainder taken from reference TRBV2 and TRBJ1-2, is EPEVTQTPSHQVTQMGQEVILRCVPISNHLYFYWYRQILGQKVEFLVSFYNNEISEKSEIFDDQFSVERPDGSNFTLKIRSTKLEDSAMYFCASSTGSLVYGYTFGSGTRLTVV.

The chain is built from TRBV20-1 and TRBJ2-3; D is ambiguous. Trimming took off 5 bases at V and 2 bases at J, with 11 bases between the two ends. The CDR3 is made up of 13 amino acids. Per germline, CDR1 DFQATT and CDR2 SNEGSKA (reference sequence). The CDR3 loop is CSALGFVTDTQYF. In DNA, the CDR3 is TGCAGTGCTCTCGGATTCGTCACAGATACGCAGTATTTT.

This clonotype occurred once. The chain combines TRBV3-1 with TRBJ2-3; 8 bases are shared with TRBD1. The CDR3 sequence is 16 residues long. Germline CDR1 is LGHDT and CDR2 is YNNKEL (reference sequence). V shed 1 base and J 4 bases; nucleotides not matched to a gene: 7. CDR3 loop: CASSQVRQGSPDTQYF. The CDR3 DNA reads TGTGCCAGCAGCCAAGTTAGACAGGGGTCACCAGATACGCAGTATTTT.

V is TRBV7-3 and J is TRBJ1-6; D uncertain. This CDR3 comprises 14 residues. Germline V CDR1 and CDR2: SGHTA, FQGTGA. V was shortened by 5 bases and J by 8 bases, with 13 bases between the two germline ends. The CDR3 protein is CASSLGRDDSPLHF. In DNA, the CDR3 is TGTGCCAGCAGCCTCGGGCGTGACGATTCACCCCTCCACTTT.

This clonotype occurred once. V and J are TRBV28 and TRBJ1-2; perhaps TRBD1 as D (5 bases). The CDR3 sequence is 13 residues long. Trimming removed 3 bases at V and 7 bases at J, with 12 bases between. CDR1 MDHEN and CDR2 SYDVKM come from the germline V gene. CDR3 amino acids: CASSFTRARGYTF. CDR3 bases: TGTGCCAGCAGTTTTACCAGGGCTCGTGGCTACACCTTC.